Listed below are T cell receptor beta chains from one sample, sequenced in a study of breast tumors, draining lymph nodes, adjacent tissues. TCRdb itself ran the multiplex PCR reads through MiXCR, one entry per CDR3 protein. The table has approximately 300,000 distinct CDR3 sequences, about 30% seen once. The sample comprised axillary lymph node tissue. Source of these receptors: a female donor with breast cancer. Some clones in this sample may be carry-over from other donors' samples. Both conserved end residues are part of each CDR3. D genes are given only for firm matches. Not every row has a clone size; where given, it reads once, few, many or a size class.

D gene	V gene	J gene	clone size	CDR3 protein	CDR3 DNA
TRBD1	TRBV5-6	TRBJ2-7	many	CASSLVIWQGVLREQYF	TGTGCCAGCAGCTTGGTAATCTGGCAGGGGGTGCTGAGGGAGCAGTACTTC
TRBD2	TRBV20-1	TRBJ2-2	many	CSASKLAGVATGELFF	TGCAGTGCCTCCAAACTAGCGGGAGTTGCCACCGGGGAGCTGTTTTTT
.	TRBV12-3/TRBV12-4	TRBJ2-5	many	CASRDFWEETQYF	TGTGCCAGCAGAGACTTCTGGGAAGAGACCCAGTACTTC
.	TRBV9	TRBJ2-1	.	CASSPQEDYGYSSNEQFF	TGTGCCAGCTCACCACAAGAAGATTACGGTTACTCCTCCAATGAGCAGTTCTTC
TRBD2	TRBV5-8	TRBJ2-3	many	CASSLGLAGGDTQYF	TGTGCCAGCAGCTTGGGACTAGCGGGGGGAGATACGCAGTATTTT
.	TRBV29-1	TRBJ1-2	.	CSVGEFDGYTF	TGCAGCGTTGGCGAGTTCGATGGCTACACCTTC
.	TRBV6-5	TRBJ2-2	few	CASSIWMGNTGELFF	TGTGCCAGCAGTATTTGGATGGGGAACACCGGGGAGCTGTTTTTT
.	TRBV9	TRBJ2-2	many	CASSPGILGELFF	TGTGCCAGCAGCCCAGGGATTTTGGGGGAGCTGTTTTTT
.	TRBV6-2/TRBV6-3	TRBJ2-7	.	CASRILGTAAMEQYF	TGTGCCAGCAGGATACTAGGGACGGCCGCAATGGAGCAGTACTTC
.	TRBV25-1	TRBJ2-3	.	CAWSFRQTQATDTRYF	TGTGCCTGGAGTTTTCGTCAGACCCAAGCCACAGATACGCGGTATTTT
.	TRBV7-8	TRBJ2-2	.	CAPGTPNTGELFF	TGTGCTCCCGGGACTCCCAACACCGGGGAGCTGTTTTTT
.	TRBV9	TRBJ1-2	.	CASSGPRDFVIYAYTF	TGTGCCAGCAGCGGACCGAGGGACTTCGTAATCTATGCCTACACCTTC
TRBD1	TRBV6-1	TRBJ2-1	.	CASRRQGARRSYNEQFF	TGTGCCAGCAGGCGACAGGGGGCGCGTCGGTCCTACAATGAGCAGTTCTTC
TRBD2	TRBV7-8	TRBJ2-1	.	CASSARTSGDEQFF	TGTGCCAGCAGCGCCCGGACTAGCGGGGATGAGCAGTTCTTC
.	TRBV5-1	TRBJ2-7	few	CASSSTTGSGEQCF	TGCGCCAGCAGCTCGACGACAGGGTCGGGGGAGCAGTGCTTC
.	TRBV24-1	TRBJ2-3	many	CATSDRDTQYF	TGTGCCACCAGTGATAGGGATACGCAGTATTTT
.	TRBV5-1	TRBJ1-6	many	CASSFGDGYNSPLHF	TGCGCCAGCAGCTTCGGGGACGGTTATAATTCACCCCTCCACTTT
TRBD2	TRBV20-1	TRBJ2-7	many	CSASFQGSAAGVGNEQYF	TGCAGTGCTAGCTTTCAGGGTTCGGCAGCGGGGGTGGGGAACGAGCAGTACTTC
TRBD1	TRBV12-5	TRBJ1-2	many	CASGLARTRDREEYGYTF	TGTGCTAGTGGTTTGGCAAGGACCCGGGACAGGGAGGAATATGGCTACACCTTC
.	TRBV7-9	TRBJ2-7	.	CASTHSADYEQYF	TGTGCCAGCACCCACTCGGCAGACTACGAGCAGTACTTC
.	TRBV3-1	TRBJ2-3	many	CASSQEAGPDTQYF	TGTGCCAGCAGCCAAGAGGCGGGACCAGATACGCAGTATTTT
TRBD1	TRBV11-3	TRBJ2-2	many	CASSPGLQGAGELFF	TGTGCCAGCAGCCCTGGCCTACAGGGGGCCGGGGAGCTGTTTTTT
TRBD2	TRBV19	TRBJ2-3	once	CASGPRTSGRRAGTQYF	TGTGCCAGTGGTCCCCGGACTAGCGGGAGAAGGGCAGGTACGCAGTATTTT
.	TRBV4-3	TRBJ1-2	many	CASSQDRSGAYYGYTF	TGCGCCAGCAGCCAAGATAGGTCGGGGGCCTACTATGGCTACACCTTC
.	TRBV15	TRBJ2-7	many	CATSRASGTTGQYF	TGTGCCACCAGCAGAGCCTCGGGCACTACGGGGCAGTACTTC
TRBD1	TRBV25-1	TRBJ2-5	many	CASSVGTGPYPRRQQETQYF	TGTGCCAGCAGCGTAGGGACAGGGCCGTACCCTCGTAGGCAACAAGAGACCCAGTACTTC
.	TRBV6-2/TRBV6-3	TRBJ2-5	many	CASSRGGGQETQYF	TGTGCCAGCAGCCGAGGTGGGGGGCAAGAGACCCAGTACTTC
.	TRBV4-1	TRBJ2-7	many	CASSIPGVSYEQYF	TGCGCCAGCAGCATTCCAGGGGTATCCTACGAGCAGTACTTC
.	TRBV2	TRBJ1-5	.	CASSEALGREIGGYSNQPQHF	TGTGCCAGCAGTGAAGCATTAGGGAGGGAAATAGGAGGCTATAGCAATCAGCCCCAGCATTTT
TRBD1	TRBV25-1	TRBJ2-7	many	CASGETGFYEQYF	TGTGCCAGCGGAGAGACAGGGTTTTACGAGCAGTACTTC
.	TRBV20-1	TRBJ2-7	many	CSASKGGPYEQYF	TGCAGTGCTAGTAAGGGGGGCCCCTACGAGCAGTACTTC
.	TRBV10-3	TRBJ2-7	many	CAISPRTSYEQYF	TGTGCCATCAGTCCACGGACATCTTACGAGCAGTACTTC
TRBD2	TRBV2	TRBJ2-1	many	CASSPSGTSGGNEQFF	TGTGCCAGCAGTCCTTCCGGGACTAGCGGAGGGAATGAGCAGTTCTTC
TRBD1	TRBV9	TRBJ1-2	many	CASSAGTGGVYGYTF	TGTGCCAGCAGCGCTGGGACAGGGGGAGTCTATGGCTACACCTTC
.	TRBV27	TRBJ2-3	.	CASSKVADTQYF	TGTGCCAGCAGCAAAGTGGCAGATACGCAGTATTTT
.	TRBV7-9	TRBJ1-5	many	CASTRDSLQPQHF	TGTGCCAGCACCCGAGACAGCCTCCAGCCCCAGCATTTT
.	TRBV27	TRBJ2-7	few	CASSLFADFSYEQYF	TGTGCCAGCAGTTTATTTGCGGACTTTTCCTACGAGCAGTACTTC
TRBD2	TRBV12-3/TRBV12-4	TRBJ2-5	many	CASSPRLAGKTQYF	TGTGCCAGCAGCCCCAGACTAGCGGGAAAGACCCAGTACTTC
.	TRBV6-6	TRBJ2-3	.	CASSYSIVGITDTQYF	TGTGCCAGCAGTTACTCGATCGTGGGGATCACAGATACGCAGTATTTT
TRBD2	TRBV19	TRBJ2-1	few	CASSSITSGVSYNEQFF	TGTGCCAGTAGTTCTATTACTAGCGGGGTATCCTACAATGAGCAGTTCTTC
TRBD2	TRBV10-3	TRBJ2-3	many	CAISQTSGGPDTQYF	TGTGCCATCTCTCAGACTAGCGGGGGCCCAGATACGCAGTATTTT
.	TRBV29-1	TRBJ1-2	many	CSVEDRTNYGYTF	TGCAGCGTTGAAGACAGGACTAACTATGGCTACACCTTC
TRBD2	TRBV20-1	TRBJ2-7	many	CSARDSGLTNPYEQYF	TGCAGTGCTAGAGATTCGGGACTAACCAACCCCTACGAGCAGTACTTC
.	TRBV11-2	TRBJ2-5	.	CASSLEASDQETQYF	TGTGCCAGCAGCTTAGAGGCTAGTGACCAAGAGACCCAGTACTTC
.	TRBV20-1	TRBJ1-5	many	CSAGGYNQPQHF	TGCAGTGCTGGGGGATACAATCAGCCCCAGCATTTT
.	TRBV18	TRBJ1-5	.	CASSPQGSQPQHF	TGTGCCAGCTCACCACAGGGTAGTCAGCCCCAGCATTTT